The entry that follows covers one TCR beta chain sequence. The data originate from a study of beta chain features in type 1 diabetes. From germline, CDR1 is KGHSH and CDR2 LQKENI. V was trimmed by 1 base and J by 4 bases, leaving 8 bases between them. This CDR3 comprises 15 residues. Reverse transcription of all isolated RNA meant that expressed TCRB transcripts were sequenced. The protocol was immunoSEQ multiplex PCR, while the TCRdb copy is restricted to in-frame clones and leaves out a portion. Of 250,000 to 300,000 clones listed, 7.5% to 9.5% are singletons. Material: central memory CD4+ T cells from blood. The chain employs TRBV18 and TRBJ1-6; no clear D gene. The sequence was obtained from a woman younger than 35 in good health. The CDR3 nucleotides read TGTGCCAGCTCACCACTTACACAATATAATTCACCCCTCCACTTT. Translating it yields CASSPLTQYNSPLHF.